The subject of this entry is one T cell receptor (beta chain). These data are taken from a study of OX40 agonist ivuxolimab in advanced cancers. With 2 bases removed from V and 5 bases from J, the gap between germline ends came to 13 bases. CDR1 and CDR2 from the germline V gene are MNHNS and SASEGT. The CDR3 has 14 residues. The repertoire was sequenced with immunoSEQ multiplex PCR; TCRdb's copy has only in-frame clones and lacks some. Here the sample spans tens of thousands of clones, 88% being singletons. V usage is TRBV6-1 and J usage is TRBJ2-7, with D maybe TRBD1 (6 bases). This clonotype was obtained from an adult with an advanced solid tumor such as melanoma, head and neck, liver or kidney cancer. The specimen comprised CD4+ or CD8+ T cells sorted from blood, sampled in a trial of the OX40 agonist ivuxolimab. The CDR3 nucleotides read TGTGCCAGCAGTGAAATCTTCAGGGGTCACGAGCAGTACTTC. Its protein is CASSEIFRGHEQYF.